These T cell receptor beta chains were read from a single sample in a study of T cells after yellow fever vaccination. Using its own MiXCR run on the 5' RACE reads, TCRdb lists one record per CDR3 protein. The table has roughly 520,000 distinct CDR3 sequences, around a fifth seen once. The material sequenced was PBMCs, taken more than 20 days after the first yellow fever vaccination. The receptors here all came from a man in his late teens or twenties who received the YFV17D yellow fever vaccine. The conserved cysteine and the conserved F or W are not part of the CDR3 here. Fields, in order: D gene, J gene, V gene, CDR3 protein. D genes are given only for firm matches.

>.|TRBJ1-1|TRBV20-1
SARAGAEAF
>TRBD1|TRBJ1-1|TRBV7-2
ASSTRGRAGEAF
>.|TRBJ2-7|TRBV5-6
ASSLAGEITYEQY
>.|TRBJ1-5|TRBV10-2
ASSDISRGGNQPQH
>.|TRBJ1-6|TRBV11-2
ASSLRSGVSPLH
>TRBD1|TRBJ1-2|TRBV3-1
ASSLSLDRGYT
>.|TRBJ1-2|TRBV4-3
ASSHGRGLDYGYT
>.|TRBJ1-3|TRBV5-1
ASSENNGDTIY
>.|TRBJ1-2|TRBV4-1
ASSQGIYLNYGYT
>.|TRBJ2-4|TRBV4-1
ASSLTPLVAKNIQY
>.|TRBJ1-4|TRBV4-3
ASSGVVNEKLF
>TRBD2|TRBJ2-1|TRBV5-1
ASSLSPSGGYNEQF
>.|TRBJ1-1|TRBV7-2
ASSFNLRTEAF